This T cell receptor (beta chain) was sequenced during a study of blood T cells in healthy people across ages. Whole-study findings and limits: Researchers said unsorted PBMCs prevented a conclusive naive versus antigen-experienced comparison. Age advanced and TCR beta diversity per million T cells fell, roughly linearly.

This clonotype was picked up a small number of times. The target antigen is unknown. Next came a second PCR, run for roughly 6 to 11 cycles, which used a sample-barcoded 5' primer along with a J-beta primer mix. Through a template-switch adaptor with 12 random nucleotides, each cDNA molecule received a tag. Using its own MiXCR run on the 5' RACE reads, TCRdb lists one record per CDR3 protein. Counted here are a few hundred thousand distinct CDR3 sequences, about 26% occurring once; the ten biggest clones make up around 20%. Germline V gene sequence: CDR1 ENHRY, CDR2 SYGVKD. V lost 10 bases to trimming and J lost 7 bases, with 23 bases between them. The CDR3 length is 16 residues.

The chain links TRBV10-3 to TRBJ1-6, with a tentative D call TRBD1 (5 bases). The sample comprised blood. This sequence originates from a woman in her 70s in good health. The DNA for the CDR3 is TGTGCCACCGCAGTGGGGACGGCCCCACTGAATTCACCCCTCCACTTT. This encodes CATAVGTAPLNSPLHF.